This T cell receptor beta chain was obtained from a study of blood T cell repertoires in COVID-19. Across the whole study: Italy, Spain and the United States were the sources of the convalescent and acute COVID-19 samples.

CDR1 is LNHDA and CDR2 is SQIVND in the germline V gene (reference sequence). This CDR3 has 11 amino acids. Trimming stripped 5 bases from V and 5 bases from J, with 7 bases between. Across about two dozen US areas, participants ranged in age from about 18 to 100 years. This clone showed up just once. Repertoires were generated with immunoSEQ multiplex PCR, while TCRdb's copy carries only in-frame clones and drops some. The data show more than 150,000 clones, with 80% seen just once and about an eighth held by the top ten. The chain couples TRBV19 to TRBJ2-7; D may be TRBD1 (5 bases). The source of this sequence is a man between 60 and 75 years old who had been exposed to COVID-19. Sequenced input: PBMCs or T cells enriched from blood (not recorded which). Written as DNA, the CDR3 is TGTGCCAGTAGTCAGGGCCACGAGCAGTACTTC. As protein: CASSQGHEQYF.